The entry below gives a single T cell receptor (beta chain) sequence along with its context. This sample was taken from a study of PD-1 blockade in classical Hodgkin lymphoma. TCRdb keeps only in-frame clones here, not all; method: immunoSEQ multiplex PCR. Here the sample spans about 40,000 clones, around 87% being singletons. Germline V gene sequence: CDR1 MDHEN, CDR2 SYDVKM. The length of the CDR3 is 13 residues. J was trimmed by 6 bases and V by 8 bases; bases with no gene match: 6. Every patient had relapsed following autologous stem cell transplantation, and cohorts differed in brentuximab vedotin exposure.

The chain recombines TRBV28 with TRBJ1-2; 10 positions agree with TRBD1. This clonotype originated in a human donor with classical Hodgkin lymphoma. The sequenced sample was peripheral blood mononuclear cells (PBMCs), obtained at baseline. CDR3 coding DNA: TGTGCCAGCCGTCGACAGGGGGCGCATGGCTACACCTTC. It translates to CASRRQGAHGYTF.